This is a list of T cell receptor beta chains from one sample in a study of identical twins. One entry per CDR3 protein results from TCRdb running MiXCR on the 5' RACE reads. The sample has about 530,000 distinct CDR3 sequences; 12% to 15% are singletons. The sample was also linked to a second study, of yellow fever vaccine responses in identical twins.

The sample comprised CD4+ T cells sorted from blood. The receptors come from a woman between 18 and 29 years old in good health. Each CDR3 is given with its conserved first and last residue. Each record gives: D gene, clone size, J gene, V gene, CDR3 DNA, CDR3 protein. A D gene is named only where the DNA matches it firmly. Clone size appears in some rows only: once, few, many, or a class for an expanded clone.

>-|-|TRBJ1-4|TRBV5-1
TGCGCCAGCAGCTCCGGGCCGGGGTTGAATGAAAAACTGTTTTTT
CASSSGPGLNEKLFF
>TRBD1|-|TRBJ2-5|TRBV10-3
TGTGCCATCAGTGAGTCGGGACAGGGTCAAGAGACCCAGTACTTC
CAISESGQGQETQYF
>TRBD1|few|TRBJ2-2|TRBV24-1
TGTGCCACCAGTGATCCGCGGACAGGGTCGACCGGGGAGCTGTTTTTT
CATSDPRTGSTGELFF
>TRBD1|many|TRBJ2-2|TRBV5-1
TGCGCCAGCAGCTTGGGACAGGGGAGCGCCGGGGAGCTGTTTTTT
CASSLGQGSAGELFF
>-|few|TRBJ2-7|TRBV5-1
TGCGCCAGCGCCGTATGGGGCAGGGGAGAATCCGAGCAGTACTTC
CASAVWGRGESEQYF
>-|few|TRBJ2-7|TRBV12-3/TRBV12-4
TGTGCCAGCAGTTTTTCCGGACCGTCCTACGAGCAGTACTTC
CASSFSGPSYEQYF
>TRBD2|many|TRBJ2-2|TRBV5-1
TGCGCCAGCAGCTTGGCTAGCGGGGGGAACACCGGGGAGCTGTTTTTT
CASSLASGGNTGELFF
>-|-|TRBJ2-1|TRBV12-3/TRBV12-4
TGTGCCAGCAACTTTGGGGCGGGGGCCAAAGATGAGCAGTTCTTC
CASNFGAGAKDEQFF
>-|-|TRBJ1-4|TRBV27
TGTGCCAGCAGTTTAAGTCATGCAACTAATGAAAAACTGTTTTTT
CASSLSHATNEKLFF
>-|many|TRBJ2-1|TRBV5-1
TGCGCCAGCAGCCCGGTTGGGGGGTCCTACAATGAGCAGTTCTTC
CASSPVGGSYNEQFF
>TRBD2|few|TRBJ2-7|TRBV3-1
TGTGCCAGCAGCCAGGGGACTAGCGGGAGCAGCGCCTACGAGCAGTACTTC
CASSQGTSGSSAYEQYF
>TRBD1|-|TRBJ2-7|TRBV10-3
TGTGCCATCAAAGGACAGGTAACCTACGAGCAGTACTTC
CAIKGQVTYEQYF
>TRBD1|few|TRBJ2-3|TRBV27
TGTGCCAGCAGTACAGGGGCCAGGGATACGCAGTATTTT
CASSTGARDTQYF
>-|few|TRBJ2-1|TRBV12-3/TRBV12-4
TGTGCCAGCAGGCCACGGGACCGCGGCTACAATGAGCAGTTCTTC
CASRPRDRGYNEQFF
>-|few|TRBJ1-4|TRBV12-3/TRBV12-4
TGTGCCAGCAGGTGGGGGTCGGGGGAAAAACTGTTTTTT
CASRWGSGEKLFF
>-|many|TRBJ1-5|TRBV7-8
TGTGCCAGCAGCCGGGGGGCGGATCAGCCCCAGCATTTT
CASSRGADQPQHF
>-|few|TRBJ2-1|TRBV6-5
TGTGCCAGCAGTTATTCATCGACAGCCTCCAATGAGCAGTTCTTC
CASSYSSTASNEQFF
>-|-|TRBJ1-4|TRBV27
TGTGCCAGCAGCCACACTTTGCAACGGGATGAAAAACTGTTTTTT
CASSHTLQRDEKLFF
>-|many|TRBJ2-5|TRBV12-3/TRBV12-4
TGTGCCAGCAGTTTAGTGGGACAAGAGACCCAGTACTTC
CASSLVGQETQYF
>TRBD1|few|TRBJ2-1|TRBV27
TGTGCCAGCAGTTTATTTTTTCGGGACAGAACCTACAATGAGCAGTTCTTC
CASSLFFRDRTYNEQFF
>-|-|TRBJ2-1|TRBV7-8
TGTGCCAGCAGCTTAGGGGGGCCGGCGAGATCAAAGGACAATGAGCAGTTCTTC
CASSLGGPARSKDNEQFF
>TRBD2|few|TRBJ2-1|TRBV10-2
TGCGCCAGCCGTGTACAATTAGCGGGAGAAGGACAATCCTACAATGAGCAGTTCTTC
CASRVQLAGEGQSYNEQFF
>TRBD1|many|TRBJ1-1|TRBV20-1
TGCAGTGCTCTTCAGGACAGGGGAAACACTGAAGCTTTCTTT
CSALQDRGNTEAFF
>-|many|TRBJ2-2|TRBV14
TGTGCCAGCAGCCGACACACCGGGGAGCTGTTTTTT
CASSRHTGELFF